This entry concerns a single T cell receptor beta chain. Its antigen remains unidentified. The data were taken from a study of shared clonotypes between healthy human individuals. CD4+ cells underwent separation, giving CD45RA+ naive and CD45RA-negative memory subsets. Sequenced by immunoSEQ multiplex PCR; TCRdb stores in-frame clones only, minus some. The sample shows 2 million to 2.5 million clones, 92% of them seen only once. The study, taken as a whole, reports: The sharing of 4.5% to 6.5% of naive CD4 clonotypes was seen across a few donors.

The sequence derives from a man aged 18 to 35 in good health. Some clones in this sample may be carry-over from other donors' samples. The sample consisted of naive CD4+ T cells from PBMCs. The subset denotes: CD45RA+ positively selected.

The CDR3 DNA reads TGTGCCAGCAGCCAGGTTTTCCGGACGGACAGCACAGATACGCAGTATTTT. It yields the protein CASSQVFRTDSTDTQYF. The V and J genes are TRBV14 and TRBJ2-3; D call uncertain. The CDR3 totals 17 residues. V gave up 3 bases and J gave up 0 bases, with 16 bases separating them. CDR1 is SGHDN, CDR2 FVKESK, per germline.